One sample yielded the 24 T cell receptor beta chains listed below, sequenced in a study of T cell changes during pregnancy in multiple sclerosis. The protocol was immunoSEQ multiplex PCR, while the TCRdb copy is restricted to in-frame clones and leaves out a portion. Of around 30,000 clones listed, roughly nine tenths were seen once; the top ten hold roughly 5.8%. The sample here was CD8+ T cells from peripheral blood mononuclear cells, taken before pregnancy. Receptors were obtained from a female donor with multiple sclerosis, enrolled in a pregnancy study.

This sequence joins TRBV7-3 and TRBJ2-1; possibly TRBD2 for D (6 bases). Per germline, CDR1 SGHTA and CDR2 FQGTGA. The CDR3 is 15 residues long. V lost 0 bases to trimming and J lost 2 bases, with 8 bases between them. Here the CDR3 reads CASSLTPSAYNEQFF. The CDR3 DNA follows: TGTGCCAGCAGCTTAACTCCTAGCGCCTACAATGAGCAGTTCTTC.

The rearrangement links TRBV7-9 to TRBJ1-4, with D perhaps TRBD1 (5 bases). CDR1 SEHNR and CDR2 FQNEAQ come from the germline V gene (reference sequence). The CDR3 extends over 16 amino acids. V was trimmed by 0 bases and J by 5 bases, leaving 13 bases between them. CDR3 in amino acids: CASSLAQSGVNEKLFF. CDR3 in DNA: TGTGCCAGCAGCTTAGCGCAATCGGGGGTAAATGAAAAACTGTTTTTT.

The genes are TRBV6-5 and TRBJ1-2; 9 bases match TRBD1. V lost 2 bases to trimming and J lost 7 bases; unmatched junction nucleotides: 8. This CDR3 has 15 amino acids. Germline V gives CDR1 MNHEY, CDR2 SVGAGI. CDR3 DNA sequence: TGTGCCAGCAGTTACGATGAGACAGGGGGTACTGGCTACACCTTC. This encodes CASSYDETGGTGYTF.

The chain couples TRBV6-5 to TRBJ1-5; 7 bases map to TRBD1. The germline V gene has CDR1 MNHEY and CDR2 SVGAGI. The J segment lost 0 bases and the V segment lost 8 bases, leaving 7 bases of the junction unmatched. CDR3 length: 15 residues. Written as DNA, the CDR3 is TGTGCCAGCCCAAGCCGGACAGGTAGCAATCAGCCCCAGCATTTT. It encodes CASPSRTGSNQPQHF.

This clone was observed once. The chain is built from TRBV9 and TRBJ2-2; 7 nucleotides match TRBD1. Looked up from germline, CDR1 is SGDLS and CDR2 is YYNGEE. After removal of 0 bases from V and 1 base from J, the junction contained 0 bases not matched to a gene. This CDR3 has 15 amino acids. The CDR3 nucleotides read TGTGCCAGCAGCGTAGGACAGGGGAACACCGGGGAGCTGTTTTTT. As protein: CASSVGQGNTGELFF.

This sequence joins TRBV5-3 and TRBJ2-7; D is possibly TRBD2 (6 bases). TRBV5-3 is an ORF for which the function is uncertain. Trimming cost V 4 bases and J 5 bases, with 28 bases left between them. This CDR3 spans 18 amino acids. CDR3 nucleotide sequence: TGTGCCAGAAGCCAAAGGGTGTGGATCGGGGACTTGCCCCACGAGCAGTACTTC. This codes for CARSQRVWIGDLPHEQYF.

The chain recombines TRBV6-5 with TRBJ1-2; D gene uncertain. Germline CDR1 is MNHEY and CDR2 is SVGAGI. Trimming pared 0 bases from V and 6 bases from J, leaving 14 bases between. The CDR3 sequence is 15 residues long. The CDR3 DNA sequence: TGTGCCAGCAGTTACTCGCCATCTGCCGCAGATGGCTACACCTTC. Its protein is CASSYSPSAADGYTF.

In its sample, this clone was seen once. Here the CDR3 DNA reads TGTGCCAGCAGTGAGGGGTGGACAGTACCATTTGGAAACACCATATATTTT. Translated, it gives CASSEGWTVPFGNTIYF. This sequence joins TRBV2 and TRBJ1-3; possible D gene TRBD1, 6 bases. This CDR3 is built from 17 residues. The germline V gene encodes CDR1 SNHLY and CDR2 FYNNEI. V lost 3 bases to trimming and J lost 3 bases, with 18 bases between them.

This clone is labeled medium-sized. This chain joins TRBV7-9 and TRBJ1-4; TRBD1 might be the D (6 bases). The CDR3 loop spans 17 amino acids. With 4 bases removed from V and 8 bases from J, the gap between germline ends came to 23 bases. The germline CDR1 and CDR2 sequences are SEHNR and FQNEAQ (reference sequence). The CDR3 DNA follows: TGTGCCAGCAGCTCGTCAGGGGATTCGGCCTTTAACGAAAAACTGTTTTTT. Its protein is CASSSSGDSAFNEKLFF.

This sequence joins TRBV21-1 and TRBJ2-2; TRBD2 is the table's D call, not checked against the DNA. TRBV21-1 constitutes a pseudogene. The CDR3 consists of 18 residues. CDR3 sequence reads: CASSKGSGRGANTGELFF. The CDR3 DNA is TGTGCCAGCAGCAAAGGGAGCGGGAGAGGCGCGAACACCGGGGAGCTGTTTTTT.

The rearrangement links TRBV28 to TRBJ2-3; 7 bases agree with TRBD1. V lost 5 bases, J lost 4 bases, and 9 bases stayed unmatched. CDR1 is MDHEN and CDR2 is SYDVKM in the germline V gene. The CDR3 totals 15 residues. CDR3 protein: CASSRDSPEADTQYF. In nucleotides, the CDR3 is TGTGCCAGCAGTCGGGACAGTCCAGAAGCAGATACGCAGTATTTT.

This chain links TRBV6-5 with TRBJ1-2; TRBD1 matches 8 bases. The V segment lost 7 bases and the J segment 2 bases; nucleotides outside the gene matches: 6. CDR1 is MNHEY, CDR2 SVGAGI, per germline. The CDR3 spans 14 residues. Here the CDR3 reads CASNRQGLNYGYTF. CDR3 DNA: TGTGCCAGCAATAGACAGGGGCTAAACTATGGCTACACCTTC.

This clone showed up just once. The chain recombines TRBV5-1 with TRBJ2-7; possible D gene TRBD1, 6 bases. This CDR3 region has 14 residues. Germline V lookup: CDR1 SGHRS, CDR2 YFSETQ. Trimming pared 8 bases from V and 5 bases from J, leaving 20 bases between. CDR3 nucleotide sequence: TGCGCCAGTTCCCTTGTACAGGGTCCCCACGAGCAGTACTTC. This sequence encodes CASSLVQGPHEQYF. The variable domain in full, completed from reference TRBV5-1 and TRBJ2-7, reads KAGVTQTPRYLIKTRGQQVTLSCSPISGHRSVSWYQQTPGQGLQFLFEYFSETQRNKGNFPGRFSGRQFSNSRSEMNVSTLELGDSALYLCASSLVQGPHEQYFGPGTRLTVT.

This clone was seen only a few times. The rearrangement links TRBV28 to TRBJ2-7; tentatively, D is TRBD2 (6 bases). V was pared by 6 bases and J by 0 bases, with 18 bases between. Germline values: CDR1 MDHEN, CDR2 SYDVKM. This CDR3 has 16 amino acids. The CDR3 spells CASRVGSGWSSYEQYF. The CDR3 DNA reads TGTGCCAGCAGGGTGGGTAGCGGTTGGAGCTCCTACGAGCAGTACTTC.

The chain has TRBV28 and TRBJ1-1; TRBD1 is a possible D gene (5 bases). Trimming took off 2 bases at V and 2 bases at J, with 9 bases between the two ends. The CDR3 consists of 14 residues. The V gene's germline CDR1 is MDHEN and CDR2 SYDVKM. DNA for the CDR3: TGTGCCAGCAGTTTAGACGGGGGAAACACTGAAGCTTTCTTT. It codes for CASSLDGGNTEAFF.

This chain joins TRBV28 and TRBJ2-5; 10 nucleotides agree with TRBD2. Per the germline V gene, CDR1 is MDHEN and CDR2 is SYDVKM. With 2 bases clipped from V and 7 bases from J, the junction kept 7 bases outside the gene matches. The CDR3 covers 15 residues. The CDR3 loop reads CASSLAAGGLGTQYF. The CDR3, as DNA: TGTGCCAGCAGTTTAGCAGCGGGAGGGCTCGGGACCCAGTACTTC.

The chain employs TRBV7-2 and TRBJ2-7; 9 bases line up with TRBD1. The CDR3 contains 15 residues. The V gene end was trimmed by 4 bases and the J gene end by 2 bases; junction bases not matched to a gene: 6. CDR1 and CDR2 (germline): SGHTA, FQGNSA. CDR3 DNA sequence: TGTGCCAGCAGCTCGGGGAGACAGGGGGCCTACGAGCAGTACTTC. Translated, it gives CASSSGRQGAYEQYF.

The chain is built from TRBV6-5 and TRBJ1-1, with TRBD1 matching 9 bases. This CDR3 is 11 amino acids long. The V gene's germline CDR1 is MNHEY and CDR2 SVGAGI. The trim removed 11 bases at V and 7 bases at J, leaving 5 bases unmatched. The CDR3 sequence: CAAGTGLEAFF. CDR3 DNA: TGTGCCGCAGGGACAGGGCTTGAAGCTTTCTTT.

V usage is TRBV4-3 and J usage is TRBJ2-1; D remains ambiguous. Trimming removed 0 bases at V and 3 bases at J, with 12 bases between. The CDR3 is 16 amino acids. Germline CDR1 LGHNA, CDR2 YSLEER. Written as DNA, the CDR3 is TGCGCCAGCAGCCAAGATCGAGCGACCGTCTACAATGAGCAGTTCTTC. It specifies CASSQDRATVYNEQFF.

V gene TRBV7-3 combines with J gene TRBJ2-1; D gene unclear. The CDR3 is 13 residues long. The V and J ends lost 2 bases and 9 bases respectively, with 11 bases between them. The germline V gene encodes CDR1 SGHTA and CDR2 FQGTGA. Here the CDR3 DNA reads TGTGCCAGCAGCTTAGGGTCGGAGAGTGAGCAGTTCTTC. Amino acids: CASSLGSESEQFF.

V is TRBV11-2 and J is TRBJ2-5; D gene uncertain. This CDR3 has 15 amino acids. The germline CDR1 and CDR2 sequences are SGHAT and FQNNGV. V was pared by 1 base and J by 4 bases, with 13 bases between. CDR3 DNA: TGTGCCAGCAGCTTAGTACCCTACTTCTTAGAGACCCAGTACTTC. Protein product: CASSLVPYFLETQYF.

The chain employs TRBV6-1 and TRBJ1-5; D perhaps matches TRBD1 (6 bases). The CDR3 loop spans 15 amino acids. Germline assignment: CDR1 MNHNS and CDR2 SASEGT. V shed 6 bases and J shed 6 bases, with 18 bases lying between them. The CDR3 here is CASRDLLGGAQPQHF. The CDR3 DNA sequence: TGTGCCAGCAGAGATTTACTTGGGGGCGCTCAGCCCCAGCATTTT.

This CDR3 is CATSSLFAGGTYEQYF. The CDR3, as DNA: TGTGCCACCAGCTCCCTTTTCGCGGGGGGCACCTACGAGCAGTACTTC. This chain links TRBV15 with TRBJ2-7, with 8 bases aligning to TRBD2. With 5 bases clipped from V and 2 bases from J, the junction kept 11 bases outside the gene matches. Per the germline V gene, CDR1 is LNHNV and CDR2 is YYDKDF (reference sequence). This CDR3 has 16 residues.

The V gene is TRBV27, the J gene TRBJ2-5; TRBD1 agrees at 8 bases. The CDR3 consists of 14 residues. CDR1 and CDR2 from the germline V gene are MNHEY and SMNVEV (reference sequence). Trimming at V came to 6 bases and at J to 5 bases, leaving 8 bases not matched to a gene. CDR3 sequence (DNA): TGTGCCAGCAGCTTGACAGGGGCCGCGGAGACCCAGTACTTC. The encoded protein is CASSLTGAAETQYF.